This record concerns one T cell receptor beta chain sequence. This entry is derived from a study of T cell changes during pregnancy in multiple sclerosis. V shed 2 bases and J shed 0 bases, with 7 bases lying between them. The germline V gene has CDR1 MNHNY and CDR2 SVGAGI (reference sequence). The CDR3 covers 14 residues. Sequenced by immunoSEQ multiplex PCR; TCRdb stores in-frame clones only, minus some. The data hold roughly 55,000 clones, with roughly 90% observed a single time. This sample comprised CD4+ T cells from peripheral blood mononuclear cells, obtained after pregnancy. The rearrangement links TRBV6-6 to TRBJ1-1; D is possibly TRBD1 (6 bases). The sequence came from a female donor in good health, enrolled as a control in a pregnancy study. CDR3 sequence: CASSYRTVNTEAFF. The CDR3 DNA reads TGTGCCAGCAGTTACCGGACAGTGAACACTGAAGCTTTCTTT.